This TCR beta chain was identified in a study of blood T cell repertoires in COVID-19. Clones were sequenced by immunoSEQ multiplex PCR, and TCRdb holds only the in-frame ones, with some missing. The table shows roughly 150,000 clones, with around 80% occurring only once. The CDR3 contains 15 residues. Between the trimmed V and J ends, which lost 4 bases and 0 bases, there was a span of 13 bases. Germline values: CDR1 MDHEN, CDR2 SYDVKM. The chain has TRBV28 and TRBJ2-7; D not certain. Material: peripheral blood. This clonotype was sampled from a woman in her 50s with acute or convalescent COVID-19. In nucleotides, the CDR3 is TGTGCCAGCAGTTGGCCGTTCTCCTTCTCCTACGAGCAGTACTTC. Translated: CASSWPFSFSYEQYF. Drawing the rest from reference TRBV28 and TRBJ2-7, the complete variable domain is DVKVTQSSRYLVKRTGEKVFLECVQDMDHENMFWYRQDPGLGLRLIYFSYDVKMKEKGDIPEGYSVSREKKERFSLILESASTNQTSMYLCASSWPFSFSYEQYFGPGTRLTVT.